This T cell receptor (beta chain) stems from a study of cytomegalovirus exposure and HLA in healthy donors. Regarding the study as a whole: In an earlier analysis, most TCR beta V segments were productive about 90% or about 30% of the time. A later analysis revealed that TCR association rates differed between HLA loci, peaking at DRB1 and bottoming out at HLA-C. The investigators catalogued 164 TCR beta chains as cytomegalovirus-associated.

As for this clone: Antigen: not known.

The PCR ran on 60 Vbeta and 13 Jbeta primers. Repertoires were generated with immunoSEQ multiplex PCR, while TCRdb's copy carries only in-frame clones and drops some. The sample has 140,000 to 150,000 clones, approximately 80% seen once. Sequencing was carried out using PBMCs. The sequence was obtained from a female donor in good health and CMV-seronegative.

CDR3 sequence (DNA): TGTGCCAGCAGCTCGGGACAGAACTACGAGCAGTACTTC. Its protein product is CASSSGQNYEQYF. V and J are TRBV5-4 and TRBJ2-7; 7 bases align to TRBD1. The germline V gene encodes CDR1 SGHNT and CDR2 YYREEE (reference sequence). V dropped 3 bases and J dropped 3; count of bases not matched to a gene: 3. This CDR3 is built from 13 residues.